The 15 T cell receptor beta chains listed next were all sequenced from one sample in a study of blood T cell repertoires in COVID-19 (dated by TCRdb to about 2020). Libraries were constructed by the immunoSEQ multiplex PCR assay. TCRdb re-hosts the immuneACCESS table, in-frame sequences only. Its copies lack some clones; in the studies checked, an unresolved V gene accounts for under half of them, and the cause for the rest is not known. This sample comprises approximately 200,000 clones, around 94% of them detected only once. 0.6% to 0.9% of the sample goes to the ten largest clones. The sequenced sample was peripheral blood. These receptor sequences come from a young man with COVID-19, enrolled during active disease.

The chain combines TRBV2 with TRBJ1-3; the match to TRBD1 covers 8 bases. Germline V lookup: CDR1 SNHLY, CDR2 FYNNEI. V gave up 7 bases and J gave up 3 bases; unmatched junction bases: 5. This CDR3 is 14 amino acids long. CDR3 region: CASTTGGGGNTIYF. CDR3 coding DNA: TGTGCCAGCACAACAGGGGGTGGTGGAAACACCATATATTTT.

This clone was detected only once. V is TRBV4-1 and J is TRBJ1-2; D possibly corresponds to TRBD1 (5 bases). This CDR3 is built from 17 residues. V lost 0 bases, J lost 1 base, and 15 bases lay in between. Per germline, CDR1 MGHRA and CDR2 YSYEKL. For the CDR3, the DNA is TGCGCCAGCAGCCAAGAGGGCCCCGGGGGGGATAACTATGGCTACACCTTC. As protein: CASSQEGPGGDNYGYTF.

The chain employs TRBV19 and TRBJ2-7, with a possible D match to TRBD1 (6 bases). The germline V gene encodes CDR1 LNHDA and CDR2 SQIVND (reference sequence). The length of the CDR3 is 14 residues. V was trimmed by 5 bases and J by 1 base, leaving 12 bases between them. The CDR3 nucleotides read TGTGCCAGTAGTGTCCAGGGGCCGTCCTACGAGCAGTACTTC. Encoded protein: CASSVQGPSYEQYF. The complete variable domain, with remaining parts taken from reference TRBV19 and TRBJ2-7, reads DGGITQSPKYLFRKEGQNVTLSCEQNLNHDAMYWYRQDPGQGLRLIYYSQIVNDFQKGDIAEGYSVSREKKESFPLTVTSAQKNPTAFYLCASSVQGPSYEQYFGPGTRLTVT.

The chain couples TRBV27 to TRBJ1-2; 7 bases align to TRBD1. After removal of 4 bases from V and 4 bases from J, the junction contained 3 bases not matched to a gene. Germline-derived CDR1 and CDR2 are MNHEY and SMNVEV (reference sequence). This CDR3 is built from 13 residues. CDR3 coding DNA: TGTGCCAGCAGTTGGACAGGCTCCTATGGCTACACCTTC. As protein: CASSWTGSYGYTF.

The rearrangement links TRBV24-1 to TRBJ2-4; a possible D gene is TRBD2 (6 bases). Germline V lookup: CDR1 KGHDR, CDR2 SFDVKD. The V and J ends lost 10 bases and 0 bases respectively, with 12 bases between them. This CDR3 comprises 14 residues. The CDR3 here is CATRRRVAKNIQYF. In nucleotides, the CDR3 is TGTGCCACGAGACGGAGGGTAGCCAAAAACATTCAGTACTTC.

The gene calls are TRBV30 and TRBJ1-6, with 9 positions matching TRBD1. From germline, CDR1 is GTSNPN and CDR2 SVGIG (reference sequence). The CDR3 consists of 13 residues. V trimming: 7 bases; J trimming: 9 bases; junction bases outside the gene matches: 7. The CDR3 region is CASHRGLGSPLHF. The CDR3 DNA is TGTGCCTCCCACAGGGGGCTTGGTTCACCCCTCCACTTT.

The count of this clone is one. The CDR3 nucleotides are TGTGCCAGCTCACCACCAACAATCACAGATACGCAGTATTTT. It yields the protein CASSPPTITDTQYF. V is TRBV18 and J is TRBJ2-3; unclear D gene. In germline, CDR1 is KGHSH, CDR2 LQKENI. CDR3 size: 14 residues. Trimming left V 0 bases short and J 2 bases short, with 6 bases between. The whole variable domain, remainder taken from reference TRBV18 and TRBJ2-3, is NAGVMQNPRHLVRRRGQEARLRCSPMKGHSHVYWYRQLPEEGLKFMVYLQKENIIDESGMPKERFSAEFPKEGPSILRIQQVVRGDSAAYFCASSPPTITDTQYFGPGTRLTVL.

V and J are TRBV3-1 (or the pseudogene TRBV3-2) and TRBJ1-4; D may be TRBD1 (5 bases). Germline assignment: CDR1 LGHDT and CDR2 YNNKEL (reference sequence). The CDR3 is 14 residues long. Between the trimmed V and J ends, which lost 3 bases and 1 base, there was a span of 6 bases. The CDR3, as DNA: TGTGCCAGCAGCCAGGGGGGAACTAATGAAAAACTGTTTTTT. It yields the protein CASSQGGTNEKLFF.

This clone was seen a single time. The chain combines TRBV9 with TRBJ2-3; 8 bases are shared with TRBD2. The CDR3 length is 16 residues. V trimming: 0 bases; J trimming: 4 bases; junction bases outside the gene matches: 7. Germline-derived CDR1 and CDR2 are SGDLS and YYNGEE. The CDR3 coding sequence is TGTGCCAGCAGCGTAGGTGTTAGCGGGGCGCCAGATACGCAGTATTTT. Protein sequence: CASSVGVSGAPDTQYF.

CDR3: CASSNHRGDEQFF. DNA of the CDR3: TGCGCCAGCAGCAACCACCGGGGTGATGAGCAGTTCTTC. This rearrangement joins TRBV5-1 to TRBJ2-1; tentative D call: TRBD2 (5 bases). The ends were cut back, 4 bases at V and 8 bases at J, with 13 bases in the middle. This CDR3 is 13 amino acids long. Germline-derived CDR1 and CDR2 are SGHRS and YFSETQ.

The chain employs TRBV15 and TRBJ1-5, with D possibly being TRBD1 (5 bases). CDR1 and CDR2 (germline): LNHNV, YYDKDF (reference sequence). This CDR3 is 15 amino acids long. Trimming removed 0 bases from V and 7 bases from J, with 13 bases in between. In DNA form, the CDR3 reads TGTGCCACCAGCAGAGATCGGAGGGGTAGCCAGCCCCAGCATTTT. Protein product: CATSRDRRGSQPQHF.

CDR3 residues: CASGPGQGYNEQFF. The CDR3 bases are TGCGCCAGCGGTCCGGGACAGGGATACAATGAGCAGTTCTTC. The V gene is TRBV5-1, the J gene TRBJ2-1; 9 positions agree with TRBD1. Germline-derived CDR1 and CDR2 are SGHRS and YFSETQ. Trimming cost V 7 bases and J 4 bases; bases outside gene matches: 6. This CDR3 is 14 amino acids long.

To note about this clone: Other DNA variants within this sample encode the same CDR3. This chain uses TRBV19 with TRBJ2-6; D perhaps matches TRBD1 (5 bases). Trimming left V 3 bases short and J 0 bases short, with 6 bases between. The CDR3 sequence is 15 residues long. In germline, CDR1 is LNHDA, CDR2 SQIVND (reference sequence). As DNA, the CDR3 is TGTGCCAGTAGTATCCAGGGCTCTGGGGCCAACGTCCTGACTTTC. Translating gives CASSIQGSGANVLTF.

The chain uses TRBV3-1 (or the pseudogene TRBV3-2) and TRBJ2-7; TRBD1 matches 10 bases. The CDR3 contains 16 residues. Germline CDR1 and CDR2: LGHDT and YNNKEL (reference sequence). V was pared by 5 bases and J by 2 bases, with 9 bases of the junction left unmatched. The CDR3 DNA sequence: TGTGCCAGCAGCTTACGGACAGGGGGGGTTACCTACGAGCAGTACTTC. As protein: CASSLRTGGVTYEQYF.

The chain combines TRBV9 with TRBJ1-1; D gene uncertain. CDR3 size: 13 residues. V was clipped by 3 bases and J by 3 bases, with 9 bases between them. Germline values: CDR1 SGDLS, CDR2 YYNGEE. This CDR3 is CASSAGLDTEAFF. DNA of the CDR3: TGTGCCAGCAGCGCCGGGTTGGACACTGAAGCTTTCTTT.